This TCR beta chain emerged from a study of T cells in Graves' hyperthyroidism and ophthalmopathy. This clonotype showed up just a few times. V was cut by 3 bases and J by 7 bases, with 24 bases left in between. This CDR3 has 18 residues. The V gene's germline CDR1 is LNHDA and CDR2 SQIVND (reference sequence). The diagnoses drew upon clinical symptoms, serum thyroxine and TRAb, thyroid ultrasound and orbital computed tomography. What was amplified from RNA transcripts were TCR beta CDR3 regions. First-round RT-PCR with HTBI primers amplified the TCR CDR3 region. Using its own MiXCR run on the multiplex PCR reads, TCRdb lists one record per CDR3 protein. The table includes 300,000 to 450,000 distinct CDR3 sequences, about 14% detected once.

The sequence came from a woman aged 25-40 years with Graves' ophthalmopathy. The material sequenced was blood. The chain recombines TRBV19 with TRBJ1-4, with unresolved D. The CDR3 coding sequence is TGTGCCAGTAGTATGGCTGGGTTGGGTGTCTCCTGGGGTGAAAAACTGTTTTTT. Its protein product is CASSMAGLGVSWGEKLFF.